Listed here are 9 T cell receptor beta chains from one sample, sequenced in a study of beta chain features in type 1 diabetes. Broader study findings: TCRB CDR3s from Type 1 diabetes patients were moderately but significantly shorter in all four CD4+ subsets.

These receptors have no identified antigens. TCRB transcripts that were expressed got sequenced, as all of the isolated RNA had been reverse transcribed. Produced via immunoSEQ multiplex PCR; TCRdb's table is partial and in-frame only. The table shows 200,000 to 300,000 clones, with approximately 10% occurring only once. Sequences were obtained from naive CD4+ T cells from blood. These receptors all stem from a young man with type 1 diabetes.

V gene TRBV7-3 combines with J gene TRBJ2-5; D call uncertain. In germline, CDR1 is SGHTA, CDR2 FQGTGA. The CDR3 extends over 15 amino acids. V lost 0 bases and J lost 2, with 10 bases in between. The CDR3 DNA reads TGTGCCAGCAGCTTAACGTCAGCGTCACAAGAGACCCAGTACTTC. Its translation is CASSLTSASQETQYF.

The chain has TRBV4-1 and TRBJ2-1; maybe TRBD1 (5 bases). Germline CDR1 reads MGHRA; CDR2 reads YSYEKL. This CDR3 has 14 residues. V was trimmed by 5 bases and J by 3 bases, leaving 11 bases between them. CDR3 nucleotide sequence: TGCGCCAGCAGCTCTCCGGACAACTACAATGAGCAGTTCTTC. Residues: CASSSPDNYNEQFF.

The V gene is TRBV4-2, the J gene TRBJ2-7, with 7 bases fitting TRBD1. Germline V gene sequence: CDR1 LGHNA, CDR2 YNFKEQ. This CDR3 contains 14 residues. Trimming took 1 base from V and 5 from J; bases not matched to a gene: 5. The CDR3 DNA reads TGTGCCAGCAGCCAAGCGGGGACAGTCCACGAGCAGTACTTC. Amino acids: CASSQAGTVHEQYF.

V gene TRBV5-1 combines with J gene TRBJ2-5; 7 bases map to TRBD2. The germline V gene encodes CDR1 SGHRS and CDR2 YFSETQ. V shed 0 bases, J shed 3 bases, and the junction held 2 bases outside the gene matches. The CDR3 covers 14 residues. The CDR3 nucleotides are TGCGCCAGCAGCTTGGAGGGGACTAAAGAGACCCAGTACTTC. Protein: CASSLEGTKETQYF.

The CDR3 bases are TGTGCCAGCAGCTTGGTGGCGGGGGCTAGAGAGACCCAGTACTTC. It yields the protein CASSLVAGARETQYF. The rearrangement links TRBV5-4 to TRBJ2-5; D might be TRBD2 (7 bases). This CDR3 has 15 residues. The germline CDR1 and CDR2 sequences are SGHNT and YYREEE (reference sequence). With 0 bases removed from V and 4 bases from J, the gap between germline ends came to 13 bases.

V gene TRBV5-4 combines with J gene TRBJ2-5; 10 nucleotides match TRBD2. The V gene's germline CDR1 is SGHNT and CDR2 YYREEE (reference sequence). Trimming removed 0 bases from V and 6 bases from J; junction bases left unmatched: 5. The CDR3 runs 15 residues. As DNA, the CDR3 is TGTGCCAGCAGCTTGGATAGCGGGGGGTTAAAGACCCAGTACTTC. Protein product: CASSLDSGGLKTQYF. The full variable domain, its missing parts supplied by reference TRBV5-4 and TRBJ2-5, is ETGVTQSPTHLIKTRGQQVTLRCSSQSGHNTVSWYQQALGQGPQFIFQYYREEENGRGNFPPRFSGLQFPNYSSELNVNALELDDSALYLCASSLDSGGLKTQYFGPGTRLLVL.

This clone is a singleton in its sample. The genes are TRBV6-5 and TRBJ1-2, with D maybe TRBD1 (6 bases). The CDR3 contains 12 residues. Trimming took off 6 bases at V and 3 bases at J, with 8 bases between the two ends. Per the germline V gene, CDR1 is MNHEY and CDR2 is SVGAGI. The CDR3 nucleotides read TGTGCCAGCAGCAACAGGGACTATGGCTACACCTTC. Its protein product is CASSNRDYGYTF.

The chain employs TRBV21-1 and TRBJ2-7; the table's D call, TRBD2, was not checked against the DNA. TRBV21-1 is flagged as a pseudogene. The CDR3 covers 13 residues. The CDR3, as DNA: TGTGCCAGCTCGGGCGGGTTTGCCTACGAGCAGTACTTC. This codes for CASSGGFAYEQYF.

CDR3 in DNA: TGTGCCTGGAGTGTTATAGGGAGCACTGAAGCTTTCTTT. Protein product: CAWSVIGSTEAFF. The V and J genes are TRBV30 and TRBJ1-1; D is unclear. The V end was cut by 0 bases, the J end by 4 bases, with 9 bases between. The CDR3 extends over 13 amino acids. In germline, CDR1 is GTSNPN, CDR2 SVGIG (reference sequence).